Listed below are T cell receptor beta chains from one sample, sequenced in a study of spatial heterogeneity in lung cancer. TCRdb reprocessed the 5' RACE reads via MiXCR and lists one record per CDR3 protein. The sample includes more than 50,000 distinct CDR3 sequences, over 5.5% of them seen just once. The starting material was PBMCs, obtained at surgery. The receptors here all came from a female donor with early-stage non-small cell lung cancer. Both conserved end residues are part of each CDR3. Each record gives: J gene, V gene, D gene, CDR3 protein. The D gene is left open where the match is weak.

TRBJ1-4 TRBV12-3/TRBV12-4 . CASSFRGDEKLFF
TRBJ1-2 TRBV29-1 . CSVEGPGPGGYGYTF
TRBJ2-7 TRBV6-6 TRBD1 CASSPGQGEQYF
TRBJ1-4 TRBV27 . CASSPRVGEKLFF
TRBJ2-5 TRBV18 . CASSPGGRETQYF
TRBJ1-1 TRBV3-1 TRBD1 CASSYGQVNTEAFF
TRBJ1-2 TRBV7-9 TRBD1 CASKDREDGYTF
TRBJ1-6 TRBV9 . CASSVSETARNNSPLHF
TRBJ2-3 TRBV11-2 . CASSLAPPTDTQYF
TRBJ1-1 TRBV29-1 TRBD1 CSADDSGGNTEAFF
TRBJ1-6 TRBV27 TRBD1 CASSFRGDNSPLHF
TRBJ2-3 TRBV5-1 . CASSERVGDTQYF
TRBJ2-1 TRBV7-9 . CASSPEITDDNEQFF
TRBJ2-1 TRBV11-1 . CASSLEVARVDEQFF
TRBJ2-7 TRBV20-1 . CSARSRQTLYEQYF
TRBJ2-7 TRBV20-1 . CSAARVTSRGGGDEQYF
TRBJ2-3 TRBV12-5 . CASGSPGYEQYF
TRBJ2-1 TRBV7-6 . CASSLAGYEQFF
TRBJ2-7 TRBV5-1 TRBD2 CASSLERETNEQYF
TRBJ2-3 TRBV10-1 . CASSPGPSHDTQYF
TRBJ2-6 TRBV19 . CASSTPGVSGANVLTF
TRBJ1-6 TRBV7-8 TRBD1 CASSLNGQGNSPLHF
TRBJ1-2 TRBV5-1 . CASSMGSATLSYGYTF
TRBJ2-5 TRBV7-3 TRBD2 CASSSSGEQETQYF
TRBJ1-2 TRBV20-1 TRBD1 CTTAGTGSGYTF
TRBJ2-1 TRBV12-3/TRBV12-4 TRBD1 CASSLLLGQGQFF
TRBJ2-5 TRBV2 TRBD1 CASTRDRGMETQYF
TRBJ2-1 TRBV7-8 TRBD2 CASSLDLGGAYNEQFF
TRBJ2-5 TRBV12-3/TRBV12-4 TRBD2 CASSPGTSGYGRTQYF
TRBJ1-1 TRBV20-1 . CSANRQLNTEAFF
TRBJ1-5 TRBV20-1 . CSAMGAGQPQHF
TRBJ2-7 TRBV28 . CASRPHGAYEQYF
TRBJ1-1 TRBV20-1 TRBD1 CSAIRQGSTEAFF
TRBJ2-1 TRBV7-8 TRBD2 CASSGAGFDNEQFF
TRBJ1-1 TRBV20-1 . CRVVGQLNTEAFF
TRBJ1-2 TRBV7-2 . CASSLFRDSTYGYTF
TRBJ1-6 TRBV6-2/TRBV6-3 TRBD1 CASSSGQGISPLHF
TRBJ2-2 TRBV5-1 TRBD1 CASARTGQNTGELFF
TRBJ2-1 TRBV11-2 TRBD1 CASSLRPSRTGLRLSSYNEQFF
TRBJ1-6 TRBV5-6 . CASSLDKGMYNSPLHF
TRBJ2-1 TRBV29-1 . CSVVRDTYNEQFF
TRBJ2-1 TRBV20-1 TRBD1 CSARDRAYYNEQFF
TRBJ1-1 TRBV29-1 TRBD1 CSAGLQGSENTEAFF
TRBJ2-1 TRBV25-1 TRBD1 CASRGGTGEVNEQFF
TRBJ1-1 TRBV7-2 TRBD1 CASTDGQGSYLNTEAFF
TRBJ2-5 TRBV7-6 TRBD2 CASSRSGAQETQYF